This T cell receptor beta chain was identified during a study of human T cells and chemical hapten exposure. Findings and limits, study-wide: TCRs above 1 in 1000 frequency did not change with DPC sensitization.

Noted time point: patch test 2, 6 weeks after DPC sensitization. Documented treatment: therapeutic diphenylcyclopropenone sensitization with weekly scalp DPC. Researchers sampled blood before each patch test went on. It was unfractionated whole blood from which total RNA was extracted. MiXCR was run by TCRdb on the RACE reads, yielding one entry per CDR3 protein. The table lists about 82,000 distinct CDR3 sequences, roughly 10% of them singletons, with 5% in the top ten. The CDR3 consists of 14 residues. The germline V gene encodes CDR1 WSHSY and CDR2 SAAADI. V dropped 8 bases and J dropped 15; count of bases not matched to a gene: 13. Of note for this clonotype: Its antigen remains unknown.

J is TRBJ1-6 and V is TRBV10-2, with TRBD1 identical over 10 bases. The receptor comes from a woman aged 45 to 65 with alopecia areata. Some clones in this sample may be carry-over from other donors' samples. This specimen consisted of whole blood, obtained in connection with sensitization to the hapten diphenylcyclopropenone (DPC). The CDR3 region is CASYTGTGERGLHF. The DNA for the CDR3 is TGCGCCAGCTACACCGGGACAGGGGAACGGGGCCTCCACTTT.